The 25 T cell receptor beta chains below come from one sample, sequenced in a study of T cells expressing NK-cell markers. No DNA is given; TCRdb re-called the 5' RACE reads and lists each CDR3 protein once. The table for this sample gives about 460,000 distinct CDR3 sequences. The sequenced sample was blood T cells: a sorted CD56 or NKG2C T cell subset, CD4+ or CD8+ T cells, or bulk PBMC T cells (not recorded which). Receptors were obtained from a woman between 50 and 59 years old in good health.

The chain combines TRBV24-1 with TRBJ2-2; checking the TCRdb D call of TRBD1 is not possible without DNA. Germline CDR1 and CDR2: KGHDR and SFDVKD. CDR3 length: 15 residues. CDR3 region: CATSAPARPAGELFF.

The genes are TRBV4-1 and TRBJ1-2. The germline gives CDR1 MGHRA, CDR2 YSYEKL. CDR3 length: 13 amino acids. The CDR3 loop is CASSLSQLGGYTF.

The chain links TRBV2 to TRBJ2-7; TCRdb's assignment of TRBD1 cannot be checked, as there is no DNA. Germline V lookup: CDR1 SNHLY, CDR2 FYNNEI. The CDR3 loop spans 14 amino acids. This CDR3 is CASRGNRVVNEQYF.

The CDR3 spells CASSSVLNEKLFF. The chain recombines TRBV4-1 with TRBJ1-4. The length of the CDR3 is 13 residues. In germline, CDR1 is MGHRA, CDR2 YSYEKL.

The gene calls are TRBV12-3 or TRBV12-4 and TRBJ1-2; TCRdb reports TRBD1, a call that lacks DNA to check it against. The CDR3 is 12 amino acids. This CDR3 is CASTGTTYGYTF.

The chain carries TRBV7-9 and TRBJ1-2; TCRdb's D call, TRBD1, is unchecked because there is no DNA. This CDR3 contains 13 residues. The germline gives CDR1 SEHNR, CDR2 FQNEAQ (reference sequence). The CDR3 reads CASSQVEGDGYTF.

The V call is TRBV10-3, the J call TRBJ2-7; TCRdb gives TRBD2 as the D gene, but with no DNA this cannot be confirmed. CDR1 is ENHRY, CDR2 SYGVKD, per germline. CDR3 length: 14 amino acids. This CDR3 is CAISGDFSFEEQYF.

The chain recombines TRBV12-3 or TRBV12-4 with TRBJ2-5; TCRdb names TRBD1, which stays unverified in the absence of DNA. The CDR3 loop spans 14 amino acids. Here the CDR3 reads CASSRDRVAETQYF.

The genes are TRBV4-1 and TRBJ2-1; TCRdb selects TRBD1, and the lack of DNA leaves this call unchecked. This CDR3 contains 15 residues. Germline V gene lookup returns CDR1 MGHRA and CDR2 YSYEKL. The CDR3 sequence: CASSQDGAQVGEQFF.

The chain joins TRBV20-1 to TRBJ2-3. The germline CDR1 and CDR2 sequences are DFQATT and SNEGSKA (reference sequence). This CDR3 is 12 amino acids long. The CDR3 protein is CSVGLSTDTQYF.

The chain links TRBV5-5 to TRBJ2-5; TCRdb's D call of TRBD1 is untestable without DNA. This CDR3 is 18 amino acids long. The germline V gene encodes CDR1 SGHKS and CDR2 YYEKEE (reference sequence). The CDR3 loop reads CASSLGFGAGQVQETQYF. The entire variable domain, with the rest obtained from reference TRBV5-5 and TRBJ2-5, is as follows: DAGVTQSPTHLIKTRGQQVTLRCSPISGHKSVSWYQQVLGQGPQFIFQYYEKEERGRGNFPDRFSARQFPNYSSELNVNALLLGDSALYLCASSLGFGAGQVQETQYFGPGTRLLVL.

CDR3 amino acids: CASSIRGPSTDTQYF. This chain connects TRBV19 to TRBJ2-3; the D call from TCRdb, TRBD1, cannot be confirmed without DNA. The length of the CDR3 is 15 residues. CDR1 is LNHDA, CDR2 SQIVND, per germline (reference sequence).

V and J are TRBV12-3 or TRBV12-4 and TRBJ2-5; TCRdb's D gene call, TRBD2, goes unchecked for lack of DNA. The CDR3 runs 15 residues. CDR3 sequence: CASSPTGLAVETQYF.

The chain joins TRBV12-3 or TRBV12-4 to TRBJ2-1; no DNA is available, so the TRBD2 call from TCRdb remains unchecked. The CDR3 consists of 16 residues. This CDR3 reads CASSLGTRSSYNEQFF.

V is TRBV7-6 and J is TRBJ2-2; without DNA, the TCRdb call of TRBD2 cannot be checked. The CDR3 length is 19 residues. CDR1 is SGHVS, CDR2 FNYEAQ, per germline. CDR3 region: CASSLRPSGRANLAGELFF.

The rearrangement uses TRBV12-3 or TRBV12-4 and TRBJ2-5; the TCRdb D gene call, TRBD2, has no DNA to confirm it. The CDR3 is 14 residues long. CDR3 region: CASSLAGSIETQYF.

The chain has TRBV11-2 and TRBJ2-4. Germline CDR1 and CDR2: SGHAT and FQNNGV. CDR3 length equals 14 residues. The CDR3: CASSSRLAKNIQYF.

The chain couples TRBV5-6 to TRBJ2-3; checking the TCRdb D call of TRBD2 is not possible without DNA. The length of the CDR3 is 16 residues. Germline values: CDR1 SGHDT, CDR2 YYEEEE. CDR3: CASRLTSGRSGDTQYF.

This chain joins TRBV29-1 and TRBJ1-5; TCRdb designates TRBD1, a call that cannot be tested without DNA. Germline CDR1 SQVTM, CDR2 ANQGSEA. The CDR3 length is 14 residues. The CDR3 reads CSVGVAGGLQPQHF.

J is TRBJ1-5 and V is TRBV18. The CDR3 spans 13 residues. Germline V CDR1 and CDR2: KGHSH, LQKENI. The CDR3 reads CASSPLPLGPQHF.

CDR3 loop: CASSIGHAGQGYTF. The chain uses TRBV19 and TRBJ1-2. Germline CDR1 LNHDA, CDR2 SQIVND (reference sequence). The CDR3 length is 14 residues.

V and J are TRBV12-3 or TRBV12-4 and TRBJ1-1. The CDR3 is 13 residues long. The CDR3 protein is CASSFKGNTEAFF.

This chain connects TRBV5-1 to TRBJ2-3; no DNA is available, so the TRBD1 call from TCRdb remains unchecked. The germline V gene encodes CDR1 SGHRS and CDR2 YFSETQ. The CDR3 is made up of 12 amino acids. This CDR3 is CASSPLRNTQYF. Full variable domain (remainder filled in from reference TRBV5-1 and TRBJ2-3): KAGVTQTPRYLIKTRGQQVTLSCSPISGHRSVSWYQQTPGQGLQFLFEYFSETQRNKGNFPGRFSGRQFSNSRSEMNVSTLELGDSALYLCASSPLRNTQYFGPGTRLTVL.

The V call is TRBV14, the J call TRBJ2-1; there is no DNA to check the TCRdb D call of TRBD2. CDR1 and CDR2 (germline): SGHDN, FVKESK. There are 18 residues in the CDR3. CDR3 sequence: CASSPLMLAGGVYNEQFF.

This sequence joins TRBV29-1 and TRBJ1-1; there is no DNA to check the TCRdb D call of TRBD1. In germline, CDR1 is SQVTM, CDR2 ANQGSEA. CDR3 size: 15 residues. CDR3 sequence reads: CSSRSGAGFGTEAFF.